These 9 T cell receptor beta chains originate from one sample sequenced in a study of T-cell memory formation after mild COVID-19. Via MiXCR, TCRdb re-called the 5' RACE reads, giving one row per CDR3 protein. The sample shows 250,000 to 400,000 distinct CDR3 sequences, around 15% of them seen only once. The material sequenced was PBMCs or a T cell subset sorted from them (not recorded which). The receptors derive from a young man who had mild COVID-19 (a few samples of this study predate the infection). Cell type and time point are not known.

The rearrangement joins TRBV5-4 to TRBJ2-5; 7 nucleotides agree with TRBD2. Germline values: CDR1 SGHNT, CDR2 YYREEE (reference sequence). The CDR3 loop spans 15 amino acids. Trimming at V came to 1 base and at J to 1 base, leaving 4 bases not matched to a gene. CDR3: CASSLMTSSQETQYF. Written as DNA, the CDR3 is TGTGCCAGCAGCTTGATGACTAGCAGCCAAGAGACCCAGTACTTC.

In its sample, this clonotype was seen a few times. The CDR3 loop is CASNWAGQSYNEQFF. The CDR3 DNA reads as TGTGCCAGCAATTGGGCGGGGCAGTCCTACAATGAGCAGTTCTTC. The rearrangement joins TRBV9 to TRBJ2-1, with D possibly TRBD2 on 6 matching bases. The CDR3 is 15 amino acids. Germline-derived CDR1 and CDR2 are SGDLS and YYNGEE. V lost 6 bases and J lost 1, with 14 bases in between.

The chain couples TRBV6-2 or TRBV6-3 to TRBJ1-1; 8 bases fit TRBD1. The CDR3 extends over 15 amino acids. J was trimmed by 6 bases and V by 6 bases; bases with no gene match: 12. The germline V gene has CDR1 MNHEY and CDR2 SVGEGT. CDR3 sequence: CASRDPGQGVAEAFF. CDR3 bases: TGTGCCAGCAGGGACCCCGGACAGGGAGTCGCTGAAGCTTTCTTT.

This clonotype came up a few times. The V gene is TRBV20-1, the J gene TRBJ2-3; D call uncertain. Germline CDR1 and CDR2: DFQATT and SNEGSKA (reference sequence). V lost 3 bases and J 5 bases, leaving 3 bases between the germline ends. This CDR3 has 10 residues. The DNA for the CDR3 is TGCAGTGCTAGGGAAGATACGCAGTATTTT. As protein: CSAREDTQYF.

The table lists this clonotype with a few counts. V gene TRBV12-3 or TRBV12-4 combines with J gene TRBJ1-1; 8 nucleotides match TRBD1. Losses at the gene ends were 1 base for V and 4 bases for J; bases not matched to a gene: 2. This CDR3 is built from 14 residues. CDR3 DNA: TGTGCCAGCAGTTTAGACAGGGGGGGCACTGAAGCTTTCTTT. Its protein product is CASSLDRGGTEAFF.

As concerns this clonotype: It may be a read error: a sequence one base away is much more abundant. This sequence joins TRBV2 and TRBJ1-1; D not certain. Looked up from germline, CDR1 is SNHLY and CDR2 is FYNNEI. Trimming removed 5 bases at V and 1 base at J, with 11 bases between. The CDR3 sequence is 14 residues long. This CDR3 reads CASSFGGQNTEAFF. The CDR3 coding sequence is TGTGCCAGCAGTTTCGGAGGGCAGAACACTGAAGCTTTCTTT.

The sample holds a few counts of this clonotype. This chain links TRBV24-1 with TRBJ2-5, with D uncertain. Germline V CDR1 and CDR2: KGHDR, SFDVKD. The germline V and J ends were trimmed by 3 bases and 4 bases, with 17 bases remaining between them. The CDR3 extends over 16 amino acids. CDR3 nucleotides: TGTGCCACCAGTGATGTCCGGGCCCATGGGTTAGAGACCCAGTACTTC. This sequence encodes CATSDVRAHGLETQYF.

This clonotype turned up a few times. The chain combines TRBV7-6 with TRBJ2-7; D perhaps matches TRBD2 (5 bases). V lost 2 bases and J 5 bases, leaving 13 bases between the germline ends. The germline V gene encodes CDR1 SGHVS and CDR2 FNYEAQ. The CDR3 runs 14 residues. CDR3: CASSLLSGYDEQYF. The CDR3 nucleotides read TGTGCCAGCAGCTTACTCTCGGGGTACGACGAGCAGTACTTC.

This clonotype has just a few counts. This chain joins TRBV5-5 and TRBJ2-4; 7 bases match TRBD2. The germline V gene has CDR1 SGHKS and CDR2 YYEKEE (reference sequence). V gave up 0 bases and J gave up 6 bases; unmatched junction bases: 9. The CDR3 has 16 residues. The CDR3 DNA reads TGTGCCAGCAGCTTGGACGTTAGCGGGTTATTAAACATTCAGTACTTC. It encodes CASSLDVSGLLNIQYF. The variable domain in full, completed from reference TRBV5-5 and TRBJ2-4, reads DAGVTQSPTHLIKTRGQQVTLRCSPISGHKSVSWYQQVLGQGPQFIFQYYEKEERGRGNFPDRFSARQFPNYSSELNVNALLLGDSALYLCASSLDVSGLLNIQYFGAGTRLSVL.